The rows below give T cell receptor beta chains drawn from one sample of a study of PD-1 blockade in classical Hodgkin lymphoma. Produced via immunoSEQ multiplex PCR; TCRdb's table is partial and in-frame only. The sample records around 91,000 clones, 89% being singletons. The sample consisted of peripheral blood mononuclear cells (PBMCs), taken at baseline. The receptors here all came from a human donor with classical Hodgkin lymphoma. Each CDR3 is given with its conserved first and last residue. The order of the fields is clone size, V gene, D gene, J gene, CDR3 DNA, CDR3 protein. A D gene is named only where the DNA matches it firmly. The size of a clone is reported for some rows only, either as once, few or many, or as a class for expanded clones.

>NA|TRBV10-1|TRBD1|TRBJ1-1
TGCGCCAGCAGTGAACACAGGGGCGGTATGAACACTGAAGCTTTCTTT
CASSEHRGGMNTEAFF
>NA|TRBV28|NA|TRBJ1-5
NA
CASSFGPGNQPQHF
>NA|TRBV9|NA|TRBJ2-2
TGTGCCAGCAGCGCAAACCTCGACAGGCTTCAGAACACCGGGGAGCTGTTTTTT
CASSANLDRLQNTGELFF
>NA|TRBV15|NA|TRBJ1-1
TGTGCCACCAGCGACCCCGTGGCTGAAGCTTTCTTT
CATSDPVAEAFF
>NA|TRBV9|NA|TRBJ1-1
TGTGCCAGCAGCGTAGCGGGCCTTGAAGCTTTCTTT
CASSVAGLEAFF
>NA|TRBV5-5|NA|TRBJ1-1
TGTGCCAGCAGCCCCCGAGACAGGCGGGACACTGAAGCTTTCTTT
CASSPRDRRDTEAFF
>NA|TRBV28|NA|TRBJ2-5
TGTGCCAGCAGTGCCCCATTGGCGGGTAGGGAGACCCAGTACTTC
CASSAPLAGRETQYF
>NA|TRBV19|NA|TRBJ1-2
TGTGCCAGTAGTGCTACGGGCCTCAGGGCACTTGGCTACACCTTC
CASSATGLRALGYTF
>NA|TRBV27|TRBD1|TRBJ2-7
TGTGCCAGCAGCCCAGTCTCGGCAGGGACAGGGCCCGAGCAGTACTTC
CASSPVSAGTGPEQYF
>NA|TRBV7-6|NA|TRBJ1-1
TGTGCCAGCAGCTTAGTTGACGGGGTGAACACTGAAGCTTTCTTT
CASSLVDGVNTEAFF
>NA|TRBV9|NA|TRBJ2-5
TGTGCCAGCAGCTCCTGGGGGCCCCAAGAGACCCAGTACTTC
CASSSWGPQETQYF
>NA|TRBV30|NA|TRBJ1-5
TGTGCCTGGAGTCTCCGTTCTCCGGGACGCTTTATTAGTGATAGCAATCAGCCCCAGCATTTT
CAWSLRSPGRFISDSNQPQHF
>NA|TRBV9|TRBD2|TRBJ2-1
TGTGCCAGCAGCACACGGACTAGCGGGAGTTACAATGAGCAGTTCTTC
CASSTRTSGSYNEQFF
>NA|TRBV23-1|NA|TRBJ1-1
TGCGCCAGCAGTCAAACGTACGGGTTGGTGACTGAAGCTTTCTTT
CASSQTYGLVTEAFF
>NA|TRBV10-1|TRBD2|TRBJ2-1
TGCGCCAGCAGTGATTCCCTAGCGGGAGCGGCCTACAATGAGCAGTTCTTC
CASSDSLAGAAYNEQFF
>NA|TRBV19|NA|TRBJ1-4
TGTGCCAGTAGTATCGGGGGGTTTGGTGAAAAACTGTTTTTT
CASSIGGFGEKLFF
>NA|TRBV5-5|NA|TRBJ2-5
TGTGCCAGCAGCTTGGTGTGGGACAACCAAGAGACCCAGTACTTC
CASSLVWDNQETQYF
>NA|TRBV19|TRBD2|TRBJ2-2
TGTGCCAGTAGTATCGGCGGGAGGACCAGGTTCCCCGGGGAGCTGTTTTTT
CASSIGGRTRFPGELFF
>once|TRBV10-3|TRBD2|TRBJ2-7
TGTGCCATCAGTGAATTTAGCGGGAGTAGCTACGAGCAGTACTTC
CAISEFSGSSYEQYF
>NA|TRBV4-1|NA|TRBJ2-6
TGCGCCAGCAGCCAAATGCAGGACTCTGGGGCCAACGTCCTGACTTTC
CASSQMQDSGANVLTF
>few|TRBV7-2|TRBD2|TRBJ2-7
TGTGCCAGCAGCTTTAAAGCGGGAGGATACTACGAGCAGTACTTC
CASSFKAGGYYEQYF
>NA|TRBV28|TRBD2|TRBJ2-7
TGTGCCAGCAGTTCCGGGACTAGCGGGTCCTACGAGCAGTACTTC
CASSSGTSGSYEQYF
>once|TRBV5-1|NA|TRBJ1-4
TGCGCCAGCAGCTTGGCTTTTAGGGATGATGAAAAACTGTTTTTT
CASSLAFRDDEKLFF
>once|TRBV7-9|NA|TRBJ2-5
TGTGCCAGCAGCCTGGGTCGGTATGAGACCCAGTACTTC
CASSLGRYETQYF
>NA|TRBV7-2|NA|TRBJ2-7
TGTGCCAGCAGCTCCATTACGATCGAGCAGTACTTC
CASSSITIEQYF
>few|TRBV28|TRBD2|TRBJ2-7
TGTGCCAGCAGAGCTAGCGGGAGGACCTACGAGCAGTACTTC
CASRASGRTYEQYF
>NA|TRBV2|NA|TRBJ2-3
TGTGCCAGCAGTGACCCCACAGATACGCAGTATTTT
CASSDPTDTQYF
>NA|TRBV7-9|NA|TRBJ1-1
TGTGCCAGCAGCTTAGAAGGCGGGAACACTGAAGCTTTCTTT
CASSLEGGNTEAFF
>NA|TRBV6-5|NA|TRBJ2-7
TGTGCCACCAAATCTTTGGGGGCCTACGAGCAGTACTTC
CATKSLGAYEQYF
>NA|TRBV4-1|TRBD1|TRBJ2-5
TGCGCCAGTCGACAGGGGAAAGAGACCCAGTACTTC
CASRQGKETQYF
>once|TRBV6-5|NA|TRBJ2-1
TGTGCCAGCAGGGGCTGGGGTTTCAATGAGCAGTTCTTC
CASRGWGFNEQFF
>NA|TRBV5-1|NA|TRBJ2-3
TGCGCCAGCAGCCTAGGGAGGCGGGACAGACACACAGATACGCAGTATTTT
CASSLGRRDRHTDTQYF
>NA|TRBV19|TRBD2|TRBJ2-1
TGTGCCAGTAGTATTGAGGCTAGCGGATTTAGCTCCTACAATGAGCAGTTCTTC
CASSIEASGFSSYNEQFF
>once|TRBV6-5|TRBD1|TRBJ2-7
TGTGCCAGCAGTGCGACAGGGTCCTACGAGCAGTACTTC
CASSATGSYEQYF
>NA|TRBV10-3|NA|TRBJ1-1
TGTGCCATCAGTGAGACACAAGACCTGAACACTGAAGCTTTCTTT
CAISETQDLNTEAFF
>NA|TRBV10-3|NA|TRBJ2-1
TGTGCCATCAGTGAAGCCGGACCGAACAATGAGCAGTTCTTC
CAISEAGPNNEQFF
>NA|TRBV4-1|NA|TRBJ2-1
TGCGCCAGCAGCCAAGCGGGGCGAGGGCCTAGCGATGAGCAGTTCTTC
CASSQAGRGPSDEQFF
>NA|TRBV7-9|NA|TRBJ1-1
TGTGCCAGCAGCACCGGCCCCTGGGACGAAGCTTTCTTT
CASSTGPWDEAFF
>NA|TRBV11-2|NA|TRBJ1-4
TGTGCCAGCAGCTTCGAAGAGAGGGTCGGGAAACTGTTTTTT
CASSFEERVGKLFF
>NA|TRBV7-6|NA|TRBJ2-5
TGTGCCAGCAGCCCTAAAGAGACCCAGTACTTC
CASSPKETQYF
>NA|TRBV19|TRBD1|TRBJ2-7
TGTGCCAGTAGTATCGACAGGGATTTCTACGAGCAGTACTTC
CASSIDRDFYEQYF
>NA|TRBV11-2|NA|TRBJ2-7
TGTGCCAGCAGCTTAGGCAATCCGGCCTCCTACGAGCAGTACTTC
CASSLGNPASYEQYF
>NA|TRBV6-5|TRBD1|TRBJ2-7
TGTGCCAGCAGTGAACCGGGACAGGCCTCCCACTTC
CASSEPGQASHF
>NA|TRBV5-1|NA|TRBJ1-5
TGCGCCAGCAGCCCTGGACCGGATCAGCCCCAGCATTTT
CASSPGPDQPQHF
>NA|TRBV6-5|TRBD1|TRBJ1-3
TGTGCCAGCAGGGCCAGGGGGTCTGGAAACACCATATATTTT
CASRARGSGNTIYF
>few|TRBV5-1|TRBD1|TRBJ2-3
TGCGCCAGCACCAGGACAGGGGGCCGGTCAGATACGCAGTATTTT
CASTRTGGRSDTQYF
>NA|TRBV9|TRBD2|TRBJ2-7
TGTGCCAGCAGCGTGGGGCTAGCGGGAGAGTACGAGCAGTACTTC
CASSVGLAGEYEQYF
>once|TRBV19|NA|TRBJ1-2
TGTGCCAGTAGTACCTTCACCGGGTCCCTTGGCTATGGCTACACCTTC
CASSTFTGSLGYGYTF
>NA|TRBV18|NA|TRBJ1-5
TGTGCCAGCTCACTGGGGCCCTATAGCAATCAGCCCCAGCATTTT
CASSLGPYSNQPQHF
>NA|TRBV10-3|TRBD1|TRBJ2-3
TGTGCCATCAGTGACAGGGGGCTAGCAGATACGCAGTATTTT
CAISDRGLADTQYF
>once|TRBV7-9|NA|TRBJ2-7
TGTGCCAGCAGGGGCCGACTAGACGGCTACGAGCAGTACTTC
CASRGRLDGYEQYF
>NA|TRBV19|NA|TRBJ1-5
TGTGCCAGTAAAGGCTATAGCAATCAGCCCCAGCATTTT
CASKGYSNQPQHF
>NA|TRBV27|NA|TRBJ2-7
TGTGCCAGCAGTTTAGGCGAAACCTACGAGCAGTACTTC
CASSLGETYEQYF
>NA|TRBV7-9|TRBD1|TRBJ2-7
TGTGCCAGCAGCTTATGGACAGGGTCTTACGAGCAGTACTTC
CASSLWTGSYEQYF